Listed below are T cell receptor beta chains from one sample, sequenced in a study of T-cell memory formation after mild COVID-19. TCRdb fed the 5' RACE reads into MiXCR, producing one record per CDR3 protein. The sample carries 390,000 or so distinct CDR3 sequences, roughly 15% recorded once. Sequenced material: PBMCs or a T cell subset sorted from them (not recorded which). The receptor source for this set is a young man who had mild COVID-19 (a few samples of this study predate the infection). Cell type and time point are not known. The CDR3 runs from the conserved cysteine through the conserved F or W. Each record gives: V gene, clone size, J gene, D gene, CDR3 length, CDR3 protein, CDR3 DNA. D genes are given only for firm matches. Clone size appears in some rows only: once, few, many, or a class for an expanded clone.

v_gene: TRBV5-1; abundance: many; j_gene: TRBJ1-1; d_gene: -; len: 12; CDR3aa: CASSLEGAEAFF; CDR3nt: TGCGCCAGCAGCTTGGAGGGCGCTGAAGCTTTCTTT
v_gene: TRBV27; abundance: -; j_gene: TRBJ2-5; d_gene: TRBD2; len: 13; CDR3aa: CASSSLAGGTQYF; CDR3nt: TGTGCCAGCAGTTCTCTAGCGGGGGGGACCCAGTACTTC
v_gene: TRBV6-5; abundance: few; j_gene: TRBJ2-4; d_gene: -; len: 13; CDR3aa: CASSYSQENIQYF; CDR3nt: TGTGCCAGCAGTTACTCCCAGGAAAACATTCAGTACTTC
v_gene: TRBV5-5; abundance: -; j_gene: TRBJ1-5; d_gene: -; len: 13; CDR3aa: CASSGPPGEPQHF; CDR3nt: TGTGCCAGCAGCGGGCCCCCGGGTGAGCCCCAGCATTTT
v_gene: TRBV6-5; abundance: -; j_gene: TRBJ1-6; d_gene: TRBD1; len: 13; CDR3aa: CASNQGVRSPLHF; CDR3nt: TGTGCCAGCAACCAGGGGGTTCGTTCACCCCTCCACTTT
v_gene: TRBV2; abundance: once; j_gene: TRBJ2-3; d_gene: -; len: 14; CDR3aa: CASRETSSTDTQYF; CDR3nt: TGTGCCAGCAGGGAGACTAGTAGCACAGATACGCAGTATTTT
v_gene: TRBV12-3/TRBV12-4; abundance: -; j_gene: TRBJ2-3; d_gene: -; len: 14; CDR3aa: CASLWGSGPDTQYF; CDR3nt: TGTGCCTCCTTATGGGGCAGCGGGCCAGATACGCAGTATTTT
v_gene: TRBV6-2/TRBV6-3; abundance: few; j_gene: TRBJ1-2; d_gene: -; len: 13; CDR3aa: CATKGGTGYGYTF; CDR3nt: TGTGCCACCAAAGGAGGGACTGGCTATGGCTACACCTTC
v_gene: TRBV28; abundance: -; j_gene: TRBJ1-1; d_gene: -; len: 15; CDR3aa: CASSPRTVRNTEAFF; CDR3nt: TGTGCCAGCAGTCCCCGGACAGTCAGGAACACTGAAGCTTTCTTT
v_gene: TRBV18; abundance: -; j_gene: TRBJ2-3; d_gene: -; len: 15; CDR3aa: CASSPRRLGTDTQYF; CDR3nt: TGTGCCAGCTCACCCCGCAGGCTGGGTACAGATACGCAGTATTTT
v_gene: TRBV5-1; abundance: -; j_gene: TRBJ1-4; d_gene: -; len: 16; CDR3aa: CASSLVRQAGNEKLFF; CDR3nt: TGCGCCAGCAGCTTGGTTCGGCAGGCCGGGAATGAAAAACTGTTTTTT
v_gene: TRBV4-3; abundance: few; j_gene: TRBJ2-5; d_gene: TRBD2; len: 17; CDR3aa: CASSQDGEGRREETQYF; CDR3nt: TGCGCCAGCAGCCAAGATGGGGAGGGGAGGCGGGAAGAGACCCAGTACTTC
v_gene: TRBV27; abundance: -; j_gene: TRBJ1-2; d_gene: -; len: 14; CDR3aa: CASSPILATGGYTF; CDR3nt: TGTGCCAGCAGCCCCATTCTGGCTACTGGTGGCTACACCTTC
v_gene: TRBV7-2; abundance: many; j_gene: TRBJ2-3; d_gene: -; len: 11; CDR3aa: CASSFSDTQYF; CDR3nt: TGTGCCAGCAGCTTTTCAGATACGCAGTATTTT
v_gene: TRBV7-9; abundance: once; j_gene: TRBJ2-3; d_gene: -; len: 19; CDR3aa: CASTLLRPYQGRRGDTQYF; CDR3nt: TGTGCCAGCACCCTACTTCGTCCTTATCAGGGGAGAAGAGGAGATACGCAGTATTTT
v_gene: TRBV7-9; abundance: few; j_gene: TRBJ2-7; d_gene: TRBD1; len: 13; CDR3aa: CASRLDRVGEQYF; CDR3nt: TGTGCCAGCAGACTGGACAGGGTGGGAGAGCAGTACTTC
v_gene: TRBV5-1; abundance: few; j_gene: TRBJ2-7; d_gene: -; len: 16; CDR3aa: CASSLGSAVLAYEQYF; CDR3nt: TGCGCCAGCAGCTTGGGATCGGCAGTCCTCGCCTACGAGCAGTACTTC
v_gene: TRBV7-2; abundance: few; j_gene: TRBJ1-2; d_gene: -; len: 15; CDR3aa: CASSADSADNYGYTF; CDR3nt: TGTGCCAGCAGCGCTGATTCTGCAGATAACTATGGCTACACCTTC
v_gene: TRBV19; abundance: -; j_gene: TRBJ2-5; d_gene: -; len: 14; CDR3aa: CASSTPGHGGTQYF; CDR3nt: TGTGCCAGTAGTACACCGGGACATGGGGGGACCCAGTACTTC
v_gene: TRBV7-2; abundance: many; j_gene: TRBJ2-3; d_gene: TRBD2; len: 16; CDR3aa: CASSSFAGGAGDTQYF; CDR3nt: TGTGCCAGCAGCTCTTTCGCGGGGGGGGCCGGTGATACGCAGTATTTT
v_gene: TRBV11-2; abundance: -; j_gene: TRBJ2-3; d_gene: -; len: 15; CDR3aa: CASRFLPQARDTQYF; CDR3nt: TGTGCCAGCAGATTCCTCCCCCAGGCTAGGGATACGCAGTATTTT
v_gene: TRBV7-2; abundance: few; j_gene: TRBJ2-3; d_gene: -; len: 15; CDR3aa: CATTKEILGPDTQYF; CDR3nt: TGTGCCACCACAAAGGAGATCCTGGGTCCAGATACGCAGTATTTT
v_gene: TRBV20-1; abundance: -; j_gene: TRBJ2-7; d_gene: -; len: 13; CDR3aa: CSAATGSSYEQYF; CDR3nt: TGCAGTGCTGCGACGGGAAGCTCCTACGAGCAGTACTTC
v_gene: TRBV7-2; abundance: few; j_gene: TRBJ1-2; d_gene: -; len: 14; CDR3aa: CASSFQSGDYGYTF; CDR3nt: TGTGCCAGCAGCTTCCAGTCAGGCGACTATGGCTACACCTTC
v_gene: TRBV29-1; abundance: -; j_gene: TRBJ2-3; d_gene: -; len: 11; CDR3aa: CSASTTDTQYF; CDR3nt: TGCAGCGCCAGTACGACAGATACGCAGTATTTT
v_gene: TRBV5-1; abundance: few; j_gene: TRBJ1-1; d_gene: -; len: 16; CDR3aa: CASSSYSDKGDTEAFF; CDR3nt: TGCGCCAGCAGCTCCTATTCGGACAAAGGGGACACTGAAGCTTTCTTT
v_gene: TRBV12-3/TRBV12-4; abundance: -; j_gene: TRBJ1-1; d_gene: -; len: 12; CDR3aa: CASSSPPTEAFF; CDR3nt: TGTGCCAGCAGTTCCCCCCCCACTGAAGCTTTCTTT
v_gene: TRBV4-1; abundance: few; j_gene: TRBJ2-2; d_gene: TRBD2; len: 17; CDR3aa: CASSQGFWTSGPGELFF; CDR3nt: TGCGCCAGCAGCCAAGGTTTCTGGACTAGCGGGCCCGGGGAGCTGTTTTTT
v_gene: TRBV11-3; abundance: -; j_gene: TRBJ2-7; d_gene: TRBD2; len: 15; CDR3aa: CASSRTSGGSGEQYF; CDR3nt: TGTGCCAGCAGCCGGACTAGCGGGGGGAGTGGCGAGCAGTACTTC
v_gene: TRBV5-4; abundance: -; j_gene: TRBJ1-1; d_gene: -; len: 13; CDR3aa: CASSPSREYEAFF; CDR3nt: TGTGCCAGCAGCCCGAGTCGGGAATATGAAGCTTTCTTT
v_gene: TRBV28; abundance: -; j_gene: TRBJ1-1; d_gene: -; len: 13; CDR3aa: CASSTGCYTEAFF; CDR3nt: TGTGCCAGCAGCACCGGATGTTACACTGAAGCTTTCTTT
v_gene: TRBV6-5; abundance: -; j_gene: TRBJ2-5; d_gene: -; len: 13; CDR3aa: CASSYRFQETQYF; CDR3nt: TGTGCCAGCAGTTACAGATTCCAAGAGACCCAGTACTTC
v_gene: TRBV9; abundance: few; j_gene: TRBJ1-2; d_gene: -; len: 14; CDR3aa: CASSASTGIRGYTF; CDR3nt: TGTGCCAGCAGCGCTAGCACAGGGATACGCGGCTACACCTTC
v_gene: TRBV4-1; abundance: few; j_gene: TRBJ2-2; d_gene: -; len: 15; CDR3aa: CASSQGQGDAGELFF; CDR3nt: TGCGCCAGCAGCCAAGGTCAGGGAGACGCCGGGGAGCTGTTTTTT
v_gene: TRBV4-3; abundance: -; j_gene: TRBJ1-2; d_gene: TRBD1; len: 17; CDR3aa: CASSQWDRGIGNYGYTF; CDR3nt: TGCGCCAGCAGCCAATGGGACAGGGGTATAGGAAACTATGGCTACACCTTC
v_gene: TRBV7-9; abundance: few; j_gene: TRBJ1-2; d_gene: TRBD1; len: 15; CDR3aa: CAAQGQGVDYYGYTF; CDR3nt: TGTGCCGCCCAAGGACAGGGGGTTGATTACTATGGCTACACCTTC
v_gene: TRBV9; abundance: -; j_gene: TRBJ2-5; d_gene: TRBD1; len: 18; CDR3aa: CASSVGPLGETGEETQYF; CDR3nt: TGTGCCAGCAGCGTAGGTCCATTAGGGGAGACAGGGGAAGAGACCCAGTACTTC
v_gene: TRBV29-1; abundance: -; j_gene: TRBJ2-5; d_gene: -; len: 13; CDR3aa: CSVSLTSQETQYF; CDR3nt: TGCAGCGTATCCCTGACAAGCCAAGAGACCCAGTACTTC
v_gene: TRBV4-1; abundance: few; j_gene: TRBJ2-5; d_gene: -; len: 15; CDR3aa: CASSQGGTVEETQYF; CDR3nt: TGCGCCAGCAGCCAAGGAGGGACGGTGGAAGAGACCCAGTACTTC
v_gene: TRBV7-2; abundance: -; j_gene: TRBJ1-5; d_gene: TRBD1; len: 15; CDR3aa: CASSIGTGRNQPQHF; CDR3nt: TGTGCCAGCAGCATTGGGACAGGACGTAATCAGCCCCAGCATTTT
v_gene: TRBV5-4; abundance: -; j_gene: TRBJ2-1; d_gene: -; len: 15; CDR3aa: CASREGTYSYNEQFF; CDR3nt: TGTGCCAGCAGAGAGGGGACATATTCCTACAATGAGCAGTTCTTC
v_gene: TRBV10-3; abundance: -; j_gene: TRBJ1-4; d_gene: TRBD1; len: 14; CDR3aa: CAISNSQTGEKLFF; CDR3nt: TGTGCCATCAGCAATTCCCAGACAGGGGAAAAACTGTTTTTT
v_gene: TRBV4-3; abundance: -; j_gene: TRBJ2-7; d_gene: -; len: 15; CDR3aa: CASSADEGGLYEQYF; CDR3nt: TGCGCCAGCAGCGCAGACGAGGGAGGTTTGTACGAGCAGTACTTC
v_gene: TRBV5-1; abundance: few; j_gene: TRBJ2-5; d_gene: TRBD1; len: 15; CDR3aa: CASSFMTGEKRTQYF; CDR3nt: TGCGCCAGCAGCTTCATGACAGGGGAGAAGAGGACCCAGTACTTC
v_gene: TRBV5-1; abundance: many; j_gene: TRBJ2-1; d_gene: -; len: 14; CDR3aa: CASSLGGSYNEQFF; CDR3nt: TGCGCCAGCAGCTTGGGAGGGTCTTACAATGAGCAGTTCTTC
v_gene: TRBV7-2; abundance: -; j_gene: TRBJ1-1; d_gene: -; len: 15; CDR3aa: CASSLWGTQNTEAFF; CDR3nt: TGTGCCAGCAGCTTGTGGGGGACCCAGAACACTGAAGCTTTCTTT
v_gene: TRBV5-1; abundance: -; j_gene: TRBJ2-3; d_gene: -; len: 15; CDR3aa: CASSLLGDSTDTQYF; CDR3nt: TGCGCCAGCAGCTTATTGGGGGATAGCACAGATACGCAGTATTTT